The rows below give T cell receptor beta chains drawn from one sample of a study of T cells after yellow fever vaccination. TCRdb analysed the 5' RACE reads with MiXCR anew, one entry per CDR3 protein. The sample includes 100,000 to 150,000 distinct CDR3 sequences, roughly 15% of them seen just once. Material: CD8+ T cells sorted from PBMCs, obtained 5 days after the yellow fever booster vaccination. All receptors derive from a man in his late teens or twenties who received the YFV17D yellow fever vaccine. Each CDR3 is given with its conserved first and last residue. The D gene is left open where the match is weak. Only some rows state a clone size, as once, few, many or a class for expanded clones.

v_call	d_call	j_call	clone_size	cdr3_aa	cdr3_nt
TRBV6-2/TRBV6-3	TRBD2	TRBJ2-6	-	CASSPGWLGLASPGANVLTF	TGTGCCAGCAGCCCCGGATGGCTGGGACTAGCAAGCCCTGGGGCCAACGTCCTGACTTTC
TRBV7-2	TRBD2	TRBJ2-2	few	CASSLARGGNTGELFF	TGTGCCAGCAGCTTAGCCCGCGGGGGGAACACCGGGGAGCTGTTTTTT
TRBV10-3	-	TRBJ2-1	few	CAISASPWGGAAEQFF	TGTGCCATCAGTGCGAGCCCCTGGGGGGGGGCCGCTGAGCAGTTCTTC
TRBV13	-	TRBJ2-3	-	CASSPLGNTDTQYF	TGTGCCAGCAGCCCCCTCGGGAACACAGATACGCAGTATTTT
TRBV7-2	-	TRBJ2-5	-	CASSLDAGLLETQYF	TGTGCCAGCAGCTTAGACGCAGGGTTGTTGGAGACCCAGTACTTC
TRBV6-5	TRBD1	TRBJ2-2	-	CASSSPSGGTGELFF	TGTGCCAGCAGTTCTCCTTCAGGGGGCACCGGGGAGCTGTTTTTT
TRBV5-1	-	TRBJ1-1	-	CASSLPSLGGRGSTEAFF	TGCGCCAGCAGCTTGCCGTCGCTTGGGGGAAGGGGTTCGACTGAAGCTTTCTTT
TRBV7-9	-	TRBJ2-1	few	CASSFQTGEQFF	TGTGCCAGCAGCTTCCAGACGGGTGAGCAGTTCTTC
TRBV4-1	-	TRBJ1-2	once	CASSGGQSFYGYTF	TGCGCCAGCAGCGGCGGGCAGAGCTTTTATGGCTACACCTTC
TRBV7-6	TRBD1	TRBJ2-1	-	CASSPIGGTVNEQFF	TGTGCCAGCAGCCCAATCGGTGGGACAGTAAATGAGCAGTTCTTC
TRBV2	TRBD2	TRBJ2-2	many	CASSISGDSPGELFF	TGTGCCAGCAGTATTAGCGGGGACTCTCCCGGGGAGCTGTTTTTT
TRBV10-2	TRBD2	TRBJ2-4	few	CASRGGLAGKLAKNIQYF	TGCGCCAGCAGGGGGGGGCTAGCGGGGAAATTAGCCAAAAACATTCAGTACTTC
TRBV7-9	-	TRBJ2-5	many	CASRTFTFQETQYF	TGTGCCAGCAGGACTTTCACCTTCCAAGAGACCCAGTACTTC
TRBV20-1	TRBD1	TRBJ1-1	few	CSARGRGLGTEAFF	TGCAGTGCTAGAGGGAGGGGGCTCGGCACTGAAGCTTTCTTT
TRBV7-9	TRBD1	TRBJ1-2	few	CASSLERTGIGYTF	TGTGCCAGCAGCTTAGAAAGGACAGGGATCGGCTACACCTTC
TRBV6-1	-	TRBJ2-1	many	CASSERAGEGNEQFF	TGTGCCAGCAGTGAAAGGGCAGGGGAAGGGAATGAGCAGTTCTTC
TRBV10-3	-	TRBJ1-6	few	CAISESGYSGSLHF	TGTGCCATCAGTGAGTCGGGGTACAGTGGATCCCTCCACTTT
TRBV27	-	TRBJ2-4	few	CASSRAEGWKNIQYF	TGTGCCAGCAGTCGCGCCGAGGGCTGGAAGAACATTCAGTACTTC
TRBV12-3/TRBV12-4	-	TRBJ1-5	few	CASSPDRFSNQPQHF	TGTGCCAGCAGTCCAGACAGGTTTAGCAATCAGCCCCAGCATTTT
TRBV12-3/TRBV12-4	-	TRBJ2-5	few	CASSFWGSQETQYF	TGTGCCAGCAGTTTTTGGGGGTCCCAAGAGACCCAGTACTTC
TRBV6-5	-	TRBJ1-5	-	CASSSLMGAGQPQHF	TGTGCCAGCAGCTCGTTAATGGGGGCCGGTCAGCCCCAGCATTTT
TRBV19	-	TRBJ1-6	-	CASSPRDTMRSPLHF	TGTGCCAGTAGTCCCCGGGACACCATGCGGTCACCCCTCCACTTT
TRBV27	TRBD1	TRBJ1-1	-	CASSSKILGGTGGTEAFF	TGTGCCAGCAGTTCCAAAATCCTGGGGGGGACAGGGGGCACTGAAGCTTTCTTT
TRBV7-9	TRBD2	TRBJ2-1	-	CASSLRSGGTLDNEQFF	TGTGCCAGCAGCTTACGTAGCGGGGGGACTTTGGACAATGAGCAGTTCTTC
TRBV29-1	-	TRBJ2-5	few	CSVERLGRGETQYF	TGCAGCGTTGAAAGACTGGGGCGCGGGGAGACCCAGTACTTC
TRBV29-1	TRBD2	TRBJ2-3	few	CSVELQRGIADTQYF	TGCAGCGTTGAACTCCAGCGGGGGATCGCAGATACGCAGTATTTT
TRBV7-2	TRBD2	TRBJ2-2	-	CASSLLAGLAVSRELFF	TGTGCCAGCAGTTTACTAGCCGGACTAGCGGTATCCCGGGAGCTGTTTTTT
TRBV12-3/TRBV12-4	-	TRBJ2-2	few	CASSPRQNTGELFF	TGTGCCAGCAGTCCGAGACAGAACACCGGGGAGCTGTTTTTT
TRBV4-1	-	TRBJ2-4	few	CASSQGKKNIQYF	TGCGCCAGCAGCCAAGGCAAGAAAAACATTCAGTACTTC
TRBV29-1	TRBD1	TRBJ2-7	few	CSAIQGAGNEQYF	TGCAGCGCTATACAGGGGGCAGGAAACGAGCAGTACTTC
TRBV24-1	TRBD2	TRBJ2-1	-	CATGKTSGGADEQFF	TGTGCCACCGGCAAGACTAGCGGGGGGGCGGATGAGCAGTTCTTC
TRBV12-3/TRBV12-4	TRBD1	TRBJ1-5	-	CASSPGGSNQPQHF	TGTGCCAGCAGTCCAGGGGGGAGCAATCAGCCCCAGCATTTT
TRBV4-3	-	TRBJ2-7	-	CASSQGGGYEQYF	TGCGCCAGCAGCCAAGGGGGCGGCTACGAGCAGTACTTC
TRBV12-3/TRBV12-4	-	TRBJ2-3	few	CASSFIPTDTQYF	TGTGCCAGCAGTTTTATCCCCACAGATACGCAGTATTTT
TRBV9	-	TRBJ2-1	-	CASSVRGGPYNEQFF	TGTGCCAGCAGCGTCAGGGGGGGGCCCTACAATGAGCAGTTCTTC
TRBV30	TRBD1	TRBJ2-7	-	CAWSGEQGRPYEQYF	TGTGCCTGGAGTGGGGAACAGGGGCGACCCTACGAGCAGTACTTC
TRBV20-1	-	TRBJ2-3	-	CSARVLVTYTDTQYF	TGCAGTGCTAGAGTACTAGTCACTTACACAGATACGCAGTATTTT
TRBV6-2/TRBV6-3	TRBD1	TRBJ2-7	-	CASSLGWDSYEQYF	TGTGCCAGCAGCTTGGGTTGGGACAGCTACGAGCAGTACTTC
TRBV5-1	-	TRBJ1-1	many	CASSPRRQNTEAFF	TGCGCCAGCAGCCCCCGGAGGCAGAACACTGAAGCTTTCTTT
TRBV18	TRBD2	TRBJ2-3	few	CASSKREVPSGIGTDTQYF	TGTGCCAGCTCAAAACGGGAGGTACCTTCCGGGATTGGGACAGATACGCAGTATTTT
TRBV12-3/TRBV12-4	-	TRBJ1-1	few	CASSDGGTEAFF	TGTGCCAGCAGCGACGGGGGCACTGAAGCTTTCTTT
TRBV4-1	-	TRBJ2-1	-	CASSPYLRTNPSSYNEQFF	TGCGCCAGCAGCCCCTATCTCAGGACCAACCCGAGCTCCTACAATGAGCAGTTCTTC
TRBV7-9	-	TRBJ1-3	once	CATMVVSGNTIYF	TGTGCCACCATGGTAGTTTCTGGAAACACCATATATTTT
TRBV19	-	TRBJ2-3	few	CASISGRSTDTQYF	TGTGCCAGTATCTCAGGGCGCAGCACAGATACGCAGTATTTT
TRBV5-6	-	TRBJ1-5	-	CASSLAAAAYSNQPQHF	TGTGCCAGCAGCTTGGCGGCAGCGGCCTATAGCAATCAGCCCCAGCATTTT
TRBV20-1	-	TRBJ2-3	few	CSAGPDTQYF	TGCAGTGCCGGTCCCGATACGCAGTATTTT
TRBV5-5	TRBD1	TRBJ2-1	many	CASSWFTGDNEQFF	TGTGCCAGCAGCTGGTTTACAGGGGACAATGAGCAGTTCTTC
TRBV6-2/TRBV6-3	-	TRBJ2-5	few	CASSYRAASGETQYF	TGTGCCAGCAGTTATCGGGCCGCCTCGGGGGAGACCCAGTACTTC
TRBV4-1	TRBD2	TRBJ2-1	-	CASSQPGGLHEQFF	TGCGCCAGCAGCCAACCGGGGGGGCTGCATGAGCAGTTCTTC
TRBV28	TRBD1	TRBJ2-1	-	CGSSSSGTEDNEQFF	TGTGGCAGCAGTTCCTCCGGGACAGAGGACAATGAGCAGTTCTTC
TRBV25-1	-	TRBJ2-1	few	CASIQGSEQFF	TGTGCCAGCATCCAGGGTTCTGAGCAGTTCTTC
TRBV6-1	-	TRBJ1-4	few	CASSEDRDVSPEISEKLFF	TGTGCCAGCAGTGAAGACCGAGATGTTTCGCCGGAAATAAGCGAAAAACTGTTTTTT
TRBV20-1	TRBD2	TRBJ2-1	-	CSARVGTSGHNEQFF	TGCAGTGCTAGAGTGGGGACTAGCGGCCACAATGAGCAGTTCTTC